The 2 T cell receptor beta chains in this list originate from one sample, sequenced in a study of CD4 T cells in relation to SARS-CoV-2 and coronaviruses. The table came from immunoSEQ multiplex PCR; TCRdb's copy has only in-frame clones and leaves some out. Here the sample spans roughly 11,000 clones, around 86% being singletons. The sequenced material came from naive CD4+ T cells from PBMCs. Subset specified: naive CD4+ T cells isolated by negative enrichment. These receptor sequences come from an adult with COVID-19.

This clone was picked up one time. Here the CDR3 reads CASSFRGGYYNEQFF. CDR3 coding DNA: TGTGCCAGCAGCTTTCGCGGGGGGTATTACAATGAGCAGTTCTTC. This chain connects TRBV5-4 to TRBJ2-1; 8 nucleotides agree with TRBD2. After removal of 2 bases from V and 4 bases from J, the junction contained 5 bases not matched to a gene. Per germline, CDR1 SGHNT and CDR2 YYREEE (reference sequence). The CDR3 totals 15 residues.

The chain carries TRBV5-1 and TRBJ1-2, with 7 positions matching TRBD1. The CDR3 extends over 13 amino acids. Germline CDR1 reads SGHRS; CDR2 reads YFSETQ. J was trimmed by 8 bases and V by 4 bases; bases with no gene match: 8. The CDR3 here is CASSPRQGNGYTF. CDR3 bases: TGCGCCAGCAGCCCGCGACAGGGTAACGGCTACACCTTC.